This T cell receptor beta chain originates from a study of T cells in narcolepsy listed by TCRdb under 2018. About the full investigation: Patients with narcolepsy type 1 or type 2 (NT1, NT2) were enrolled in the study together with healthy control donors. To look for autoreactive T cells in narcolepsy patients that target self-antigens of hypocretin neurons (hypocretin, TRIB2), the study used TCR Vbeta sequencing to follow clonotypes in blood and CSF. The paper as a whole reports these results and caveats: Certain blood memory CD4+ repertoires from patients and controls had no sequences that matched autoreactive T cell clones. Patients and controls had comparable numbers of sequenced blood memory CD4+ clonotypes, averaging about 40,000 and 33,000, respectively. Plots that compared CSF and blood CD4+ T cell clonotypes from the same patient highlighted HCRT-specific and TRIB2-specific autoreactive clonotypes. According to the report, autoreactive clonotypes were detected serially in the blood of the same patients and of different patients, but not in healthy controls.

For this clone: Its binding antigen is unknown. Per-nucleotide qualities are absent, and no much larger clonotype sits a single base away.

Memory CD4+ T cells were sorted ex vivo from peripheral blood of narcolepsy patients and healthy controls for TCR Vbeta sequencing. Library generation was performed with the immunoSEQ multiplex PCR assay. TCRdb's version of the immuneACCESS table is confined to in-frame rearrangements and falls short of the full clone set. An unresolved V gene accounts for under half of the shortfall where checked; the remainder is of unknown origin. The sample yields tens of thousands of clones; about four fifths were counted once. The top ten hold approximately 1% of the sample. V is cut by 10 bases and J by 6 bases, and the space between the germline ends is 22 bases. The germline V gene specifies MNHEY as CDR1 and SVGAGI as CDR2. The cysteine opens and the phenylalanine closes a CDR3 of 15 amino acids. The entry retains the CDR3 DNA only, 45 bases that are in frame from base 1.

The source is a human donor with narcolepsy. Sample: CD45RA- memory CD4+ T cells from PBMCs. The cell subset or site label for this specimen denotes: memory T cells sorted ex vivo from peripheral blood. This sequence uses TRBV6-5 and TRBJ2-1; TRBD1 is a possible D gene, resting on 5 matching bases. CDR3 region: CATYPGQGESNEQFF. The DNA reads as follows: TGTGCCACCTACCCAGGGCAGGGTGAGTCCAATGAGCAGTTCTTC.